One and the same sample provided the 21 T cell receptor beta chains below, sequenced in a study of blood T cell repertoires in COVID-19. Assay used: immunoSEQ multiplex PCR; TCRdb lists only in-frame clones, some missing. The sample carries about 160,000 clones, around 85% recorded once. The specimen was peripheral blood. The receptors were sampled from a man older than 75 with COVID-19, enrolled during active disease.

This sequence joins TRBV2 and TRBJ1-5; no clear D. The CDR3 is 14 residues long. Germline lookup yields CDR1 SNHLY and CDR2 FYNNEI. Trimming took off 5 bases at V and 0 bases at J, with 8 bases between the two ends. CDR3 nucleotide sequence: TGTGCCAGCAGTAAGGAGCCTAGCAATCAGCCCCAGCATTTT. Its protein product is CASSKEPSNQPQHF.

This clone is a singleton in its sample. The V and J genes are TRBV3-1 (or the pseudogene TRBV3-2) and TRBJ1-5, with D perhaps TRBD1 (5 bases). The germline V and J ends were trimmed by 7 bases and 3 bases, with 19 bases remaining between them. The CDR3 length is 16 residues. Germline assignment: CDR1 LGHDT and CDR2 YNNKEL (reference sequence). CDR3 loop: CASTSKTARFNQPQHF. In DNA form, the CDR3 reads TGTGCCAGCACCTCAAAGACAGCACGGTTCAATCAGCCCCAGCATTTT.

This clone turned up a few times. The chain joins TRBV9 to TRBJ1-5; D is ambiguous. V shed 0 bases and J shed 1 base, with 5 bases lying between them. The germline V gene encodes CDR1 SGDLS and CDR2 YYNGEE. CDR3 size: 14 residues. The CDR3 loop reads CASSVGASNQPQHF. For the CDR3, the DNA is TGTGCCAGCAGCGTAGGGGCCAGCAATCAGCCCCAGCATTTT.

This clone was counted a single time. This chain connects TRBV5-4 to TRBJ2-1; 8 nucleotides align to TRBD2. After removal of 9 bases from V and 6 bases from J, the junction contained 8 bases not matched to a gene. The CDR3 covers 13 residues. Germline CDR1 is SGHNT and CDR2 is YYREEE (reference sequence). CDR3 sequence: CAITRRGVNEQFF. DNA of the CDR3: TGTGCCATCACTCGGCGGGGGGTCAATGAGCAGTTCTTC.

V gene TRBV15 combines with J gene TRBJ2-7; 7 nucleotides agree with TRBD1. Looked up from germline, CDR1 is LNHNV and CDR2 is YYDKDF (reference sequence). With V trimmed by 3 bases and J by 3 bases, 8 bases remained unmatched. The CDR3 is made up of 15 amino acids. This CDR3 is CATSRGTAIYYEQYF. The CDR3 DNA follows: TGTGCCACCAGCAGGGGGACAGCGATATACTACGAGCAGTACTTC.

The V and J genes are TRBV2 and TRBJ1-1; D is undetermined. The CDR3 spans 11 residues. In germline, CDR1 is SNHLY, CDR2 FYNNEI. The V end was cut by 7 bases, the J end by 0 bases, with 3 bases between. Written as DNA, the CDR3 is TGTGCCAGCACAATGAACACTGAAGCTTTCTTT. As protein: CASTMNTEAFF. The whole variable domain, remainder taken from reference TRBV2 and TRBJ1-1, is EPEVTQTPSHQVTQMGQEVILRCVPISNHLYFYWYRQILGQKVEFLVSFYNNEISEKSEIFDDQFSVERPDGSNFTLKIRSTKLEDSAMYFCASTMNTEAFFGQGTRLTVV.

The gene calls are TRBV6-5 and TRBJ2-1; 9 nucleotides agree with TRBD1. Germline assignment: CDR1 MNHEY and CDR2 SVGAGI. The junction had 3 bases not matched to a gene; V was cut back by 6 bases and J by 0 bases. The CDR3 is 15 amino acids. The chain's CDR3 is CASSRTGDSYNEQFF. The CDR3, as DNA: TGTGCCAGCAGCAGGACAGGGGACTCCTACAATGAGCAGTTCTTC.

This rearrangement joins TRBV10-3 to TRBJ1-2; no reliable D call. The V end was cut by 3 bases, the J end by 1 base, with 9 bases between. CDR1 and CDR2 (germline): ENHRY, SYGVKD. The CDR3 covers 14 residues. This chain's CDR3 is CAISDRGINYGYTF. The DNA of the CDR3 is TGTGCCATCAGTGACCGGGGAATTAACTATGGCTACACCTTC.

The chain uses TRBV7-8 and TRBJ2-2; D possibly corresponds to TRBD2 (7 bases). The V gene's germline CDR1 is SGHVS and CDR2 FQNEAQ. The CDR3 sequence is 16 residues long. V was shortened by 5 bases and J by 5 bases, with 18 bases between the two germline ends. The chain's CDR3 is CASSPFGGGLTGELFF. Written as DNA, the CDR3 is TGTGCCAGCAGCCCCTTTGGGGGGGGGCTGACCGGGGAGCTGTTTTTT. Combining the CDR3 with reference TRBV7-8 and TRBJ2-2 gives the whole variable domain GAGVSQSPRYKVAKRGQDVALRCDPISGHVSLFWYQQALGQGPEFLTYFQNEAQLDKSGLPSDRFFAERPEGSVSTLKIQRTQQEDSAVYLCASSPFGGGLTGELFFGEGSRLTVL.

The rearrangement joins TRBV3-1 (or the pseudogene TRBV3-2) to TRBJ1-5; no reliable D call. The CDR3 sequence is 13 residues long. Germline CDR1 LGHDT, CDR2 YNNKEL (reference sequence). V was clipped by 3 bases and J by 7 bases, with 10 bases between them. DNA for the CDR3: TGTGCCAGCAGCCAGTCCACAGAACAGCCCCAGCATTTT. Its protein product is CASSQSTEQPQHF.

This clone is a singleton in its sample. The chain couples TRBV6-5 to TRBJ1-1; tentative D call: TRBD1 (5 bases). V was shortened by 7 bases and J by 0 bases, with 9 bases between the two germline ends. The CDR3 length is 13 residues. The germline V gene encodes CDR1 MNHEY and CDR2 SVGAGI. Here the CDR3 reads CASIRGMNTEAFF. The DNA of the CDR3 is TGTGCCAGCATAAGGGGCATGAACACTGAAGCTTTCTTT.

This chain joins TRBV12-3 or TRBV12-4 and TRBJ1-1, with 9 bases lining up with TRBD1. The CDR3 is 13 residues long. V gave up 7 bases and J gave up 11 bases; unmatched junction bases: 11. The CDR3 spells CASNLQGAWGAFF. CDR3 bases: TGTGCCAGCAACCTACAGGGGGCATGGGGGGCTTTCTTT.

The rearrangement uses TRBV14 and TRBJ1-3; no clear D gene. Deletions cut 3 bases from V and 0 bases from J, with 3 bases between. The CDR3 runs 13 residues. Germline values: CDR1 SGHDN, CDR2 FVKESK. The chain's CDR3 is CASSHNSGNTIYF. CDR3 bases: TGTGCCAGCAGCCATAACTCTGGAAACACCATATATTTT.

This clone was seen just once. The chain uses TRBV5-4 and TRBJ1-5, with D unclear. The CDR3 spans 15 residues. V lost 0 bases, J lost 0 bases, and 7 bases lay in between. Looked up from germline, CDR1 is SGHNT and CDR2 is YYREEE (reference sequence). The CDR3 DNA reads as TGTGCCAGCAGCTTGGGCGGTATTAGCAATCAGCCCCAGCATTTT. Protein: CASSLGGISNQPQHF.

J is TRBJ2-7 and V is TRBV12-5; D is ambiguous. This CDR3 spans 9 amino acids. Trimming left V 9 bases short and J 3 bases short, with 3 bases between. Germline V gene sequence: CDR1 LGHNT, CDR2 FRNRAP. CDR3 amino acids: CASIYEQYF. In DNA form, the CDR3 reads TGTGCTAGCATCTACGAGCAGTACTTC. Variable domain in full (rest from reference TRBV12-5 and TRBJ2-7): DARVTQTPRHKVTEMGQEVTMRCQPILGHNTVFWYRQTMMQGLELLAYFRNRAPLDDSGMPKDRFSAEMPDATLATLKIQPSEPRDSAVYFCASIYEQYFGPGTRLTVT.

This chain links TRBV7-3 with TRBJ1-2; TRBD1 might be the D (6 bases). The CDR3 totals 14 residues. Trimming removed 4 bases at V and 7 bases at J, with 16 bases between. Germline CDR1 SGHTA, CDR2 FQGTGA. The CDR3 region is CASSSVRDIGGYTF. Here the CDR3 DNA reads TGTGCCAGCAGCTCTGTCCGGGACATCGGTGGCTACACCTTC. Full variable domain (rest looked up from reference TRBV7-3 and TRBJ1-2): GAGVSQTPSNKVTEKGKYVELRCDPISGHTALYWYRQSLGQGPEFLIYFQGTGAADDSGLPNDRFFAVRPEGSVSTLKIQRTERGDSAVYLCASSSVRDIGGYTFGSGTRLTVV.

The chain employs TRBV7-9 and TRBJ1-1, with TRBD1 identical over 8 bases. This CDR3 has 14 amino acids. Germline assignment: CDR1 SEHNR and CDR2 FQNEAQ (reference sequence). The V and J ends lost 5 bases and 3 bases, in that order; junction bases with no gene match: 5. The CDR3 sequence is CASSGQGGYTEAFF. CDR3 nucleotide sequence: TGTGCCAGCAGCGGACAGGGTGGGTACACTGAAGCTTTCTTT.

This chain links TRBV29-1 with TRBJ1-1; 7 bases align to TRBD1. V gave up 4 bases and J gave up 1 base; unmatched junction bases: 3. Germline V CDR1 and CDR2: SQVTM, ANQGSEA. The CDR3 extends over 13 amino acids. This CDR3 reads CSVGHRGNTEAFF. CDR3 bases: TGCAGCGTTGGGCACAGGGGGAACACTGAAGCTTTCTTT.

CDR3: CAISENQGRTEAFF. In DNA, the CDR3 is TGTGCCATCAGTGAGAACCAGGGGCGCACTGAAGCTTTCTTT. V usage is TRBV10-3 and J usage is TRBJ1-1, with D maybe TRBD1 (6 bases). There are 14 residues in the CDR3. Trimming removed 2 bases at V and 4 bases at J, with 11 bases between. Germline V gene lookup returns CDR1 ENHRY and CDR2 SYGVKD.

Comments on this clone: Within the sample, other DNA sequences also encode this same CDR3. This sequence joins TRBV4-2 and TRBJ2-7; D not certain. Germline V gene lookup returns CDR1 LGHNA and CDR2 YNFKEQ. The CDR3 extends over 13 amino acids. V was trimmed by 1 base and J by 6 bases, leaving 10 bases between them. In DNA form, the CDR3 reads TGTGCCAGCAGCCAAGTCGAGGCACTCGAGCAGTACTTC. Translation gives CASSQVEALEQYF.

This chain connects TRBV11-2 to TRBJ2-7, with D perhaps TRBD1 (6 bases). The CDR3 contains 15 residues. V lost 3 bases and J lost 4, with 16 bases in between. The V gene's germline CDR1 is SGHAT and CDR2 FQNNGV. Written as DNA, the CDR3 is TGTGCCAGCAGCTTCCTCAGGGGTCCCTTTTACGAGCAGTACTTC. Its translation is CASSFLRGPFYEQYF.